This TCR beta chain was sequenced in a study of post-analysis software for immune sequencing data (dated by TCRdb to the mid-2010s). About the full investigation: Disease courses on record covered relapsing-remitting, secondary progressive and progressive-relapsing multiple sclerosis, though some patients had no subtype annotation. The multiple sclerosis patient repertoires were compared with approximately 11 previously published healthy control repertoires from donors aged 6 to 25 years. A subset of samples was prepared in parallel using single-end sample barcoding, then pooled and co-amplified after Illumina adapter ligation. The research as a whole found: Compared with controls, multiple sclerosis patients had significantly lower normalized Chao1 diversity, a finding suggesting substantial peripheral T-cell clonal expansion. Strong co-clustering of samples prepared in the same batch was shown by direct clustering with F measure, prompting a batch-effect correction. The control group was slightly older than the multiple sclerosis patient group. Roughly 5 TRBV segments, including TRBV5-6, TRBV5-1 and TRBV20-1, were significantly more frequent in patients than controls.

Libraries were made using PCR. TCRdb records Illumina HiSeq 2500 as the sequencer. To reduce PCR and sequencing biases, unique molecular identifiers were built into the TCR beta cDNA libraries. Roughly 0.5 million cDNA molecules were obtained per 1 to 10 million input T cells, so each molecule approximated one T cell. The same protocol used for the earlier healthy control dataset was applied to prepare and sequence the patient libraries. Samples belonging to the same batch were prepared together, multiplexed and sequenced on a shared HiSeq lane. In the source study's methods: Raw barcoded reads were processed with MIGEC, discarding single-read molecular identifier groups before consensus assembly and CDR3 extraction. VDJtools was used for post-analysis of the clonotype tables, and diversity was normalized by down-sampling every dataset to the size of the smallest sample. Repertoire overlap clustering matched CDR3 amino acid but not nucleotide sequences to correct batch-related cross-sample contamination. TCRdb ran its own pipeline on the public reads, namely fastp trimming at Q25 and MiXCR clone calling, and kept in-frame beta chains. Each entry merges the rows of one CDR3 protein and shows their most common DNA and genes. TCRdb's processing, not the authors', yielded these V and J calls. The sample data list about 540,000 distinct CDR3 sequences, and 34% of these were observed just once. The ten top clones hold 4.5% to 7.5% of the sample.

A note on this clonotype: Its antigen remains unidentified. Qualities for individual bases were not recorded, and no much larger clone is one base off.

From its cysteine to its phenylalanine, the CDR3 spans 17 amino acids. The kept DNA is CDR3 alone, 51 bases in frame from the first base. Germline trimming: 4 bases from V, 1 base from J; junction bases outside gene matches: 8. CDR1 LGHDT and CDR2 YNNKEL are derived from the germline V gene (reference sequence). To demonstrate the VDJtools post-analysis software, the study profiled TCR beta repertoires from the peripheral blood of around 13 young patients with multiple sclerosis. The patients with multiple sclerosis were children and adolescents between roughly 6 and 17 years of age. The receptor comes from a girl aged 2-17 years with multiple sclerosis. The rearranged segments are TRBV3-1 and TRBJ2-3, with TRBD2 matching 10 junction bases. The sequenced sample was blood. In nucleotides, the sequence is TGTGCCAGCAGCCTGCTTCCCACTAGCGGGGGCACAGATACGCAGTATTTT. Translated, it gives CASSLLPTSGGTDTQYF.